What follows is one T cell receptor beta chain and its context. Antigen unknown. This entry comes from a study of shared clonotypes between healthy human individuals. Study-wide points: Lower generation probabilities were found for non-shared clonotypes than for those shared by all four donors.

Researchers ran the assay at a deep level. Sequencing used immunoSEQ multiplex PCR; TCRdb keeps in-frame clones, though not all of them. The table has 600,000 to 700,000 clones, around 73% seen once; the top ten hold about 1.8%. Sequencing input: memory CD4+ T cells sorted from blood. Indicated subset: CD45RA-negative fraction. The clonotype was recovered from a woman aged 25 to 39 in good health.

The CDR3 spells CASSQNPGQGVEKLFF. CDR3 nucleotide sequence: TGTGCCAGCAGCCAGAACCCGGGACAGGGAGTTGAAAAACTGTTTTTT. V is TRBV2 and J is TRBJ1-4, with 9 nucleotides matching TRBD1. Germline V gene lookup returns CDR1 SNHLY and CDR2 FYNNEI. The trim removed 6 bases at V and 7 bases at J, leaving 12 bases unmatched. The CDR3 sequence is 16 residues long.